This is a list of T cell receptor beta chains from one sample in a study of T cell changes during pregnancy in multiple sclerosis. This table comes from immunoSEQ multiplex PCR, and its TCRdb copy is limited to in-frame clones, with some not included. The sample shows 55,000 to 65,000 clones, roughly 92% of them seen only once. Material: CD8+ T cells from peripheral blood mononuclear cells, obtained in the third trimester of pregnancy. The receptors were sampled from a female donor with multiple sclerosis, enrolled in a pregnancy study. The CDR3 runs from the conserved cysteine through the conserved F or W. The order of the fields is J gene, V gene, clone size, D gene, CDR3 DNA, CDR3 protein. A D gene is named only where the DNA matches it firmly. Some rows have no size entry. The others give once, few or many, or a class for an expanded clone.

j_gene: TRBJ2-7; v_gene: TRBV19; abundance: once; d_gene: TRBD2; CDR3nt: TGTGCCAGTAGTATCGGGTCCGTGGGTAGGACTAGCGGGTTCTACGAGCAGTACTTC; CDR3aa: CASSIGSVGRTSGFYEQYF
j_gene: TRBJ1-5; v_gene: TRBV27; abundance: .; d_gene: TRBD1; CDR3nt: TGTGCCACCCTACCCGGGACAGGGGGCAGTCAGCCCCAGCATTTT; CDR3aa: CATLPGTGGSQPQHF
j_gene: TRBJ1-1; v_gene: TRBV13; abundance: .; d_gene: .; CDR3nt: TGTGCCAGCAGCTTACGGGGTTCGGTTCCAGCTTTCTTT; CDR3aa: CASSLRGSVPAFF
j_gene: TRBJ2-7; v_gene: TRBV27; abundance: .; d_gene: .; CDR3nt: TGTGCCAGCAGTTTACAGGGGCCCTACGAGCAGTACTTC; CDR3aa: CASSLQGPYEQYF
j_gene: TRBJ1-2; v_gene: TRBV7-9; abundance: .; d_gene: .; CDR3nt: TGTGCCAGCAGCTTAGGGCCTAACTATGGCTACACCTTC; CDR3aa: CASSLGPNYGYTF
j_gene: TRBJ2-5; v_gene: TRBV27; abundance: .; d_gene: .; CDR3nt: TGTGCCAGCAGTTTATTGGCCCCGGGGGAGACCCAGTACTTC; CDR3aa: CASSLLAPGETQYF
j_gene: TRBJ2-7; v_gene: TRBV27; abundance: .; d_gene: .; CDR3nt: TGTGCCAGCAGTTTAACACCCATCGGGGACGAGCAGTACTTC; CDR3aa: CASSLTPIGDEQYF
j_gene: TRBJ1-1; v_gene: TRBV30; abundance: .; d_gene: .; CDR3nt: TGTGCCTGGAGGGTTTCCGTTAGCACTGAAGCTTTCTTT; CDR3aa: CAWRVSVSTEAFF
j_gene: TRBJ2-3; v_gene: TRBV5-4; abundance: few; d_gene: .; CDR3nt: TGTGCCAGCAGCTTGGCCGGGGCAGGGGTTGCAGATACGCAGTATTTT; CDR3aa: CASSLAGAGVADTQYF
j_gene: TRBJ2-3; v_gene: TRBV27; abundance: .; d_gene: .; CDR3nt: TGTGCCAGCAGTTTATCGCAGGTTTTGGATACGCAGTATTTT; CDR3aa: CASSLSQVLDTQYF